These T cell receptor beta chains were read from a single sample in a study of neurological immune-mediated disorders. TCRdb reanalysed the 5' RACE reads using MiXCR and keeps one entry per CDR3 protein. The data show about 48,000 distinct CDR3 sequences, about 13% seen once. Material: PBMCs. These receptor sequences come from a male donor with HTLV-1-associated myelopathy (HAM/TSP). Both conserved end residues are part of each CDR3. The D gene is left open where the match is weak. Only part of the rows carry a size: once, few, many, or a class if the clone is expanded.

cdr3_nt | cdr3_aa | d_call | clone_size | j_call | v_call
TGTGCCTGGAGTGTCGCGGGGGAGCTGTTTTTT | CAWSVAGELFF | NA | many | TRBJ2-2 | TRBV30
TGTGCCAGCAGTTACGCAGGACACTCCACCGGGGAGCTGTTTTTT | CASSYAGHSTGELFF | NA | NA | TRBJ2-2 | TRBV6-5
TGCAGTGCCGTGACTAGCACAGATACGCAGTATTTT | CSAVTSTDTQYF | NA | many | TRBJ2-3 | TRBV20-1
TGTGCCAGCAGTCGGACTACGAACAATGAGCAGTTCTTC | CASSRTTNNEQFF | NA | many | TRBJ2-1 | TRBV6-5
TGCGCCAGCAGCGGTAGCGGGGAGGAGACCCAGTACTTC | CASSGSGEETQYF | TRBD2 | many | TRBJ2-5 | TRBV5-1
TGTGCCAGCAGCTTGGCCACCGCCCGAGGGGAGCTGTTTTTT | CASSLATARGELFF | NA | NA | TRBJ2-2 | TRBV5-5
TGCAGTGCTAGGGGTTTCTACAATGAGCAGTTCTTC | CSARGFYNEQFF | NA | many | TRBJ2-1 | TRBV20-1
TGTGCCAGCAGCTTAGCGGGGGACTCCTACAATGAGCAGTTCTTC | CASSLAGDSYNEQFF | NA | many | TRBJ2-1 | TRBV7-2
TGTGCCAGCCGCCCTGTCTACTCTGGGGCCAACGTCCTGACTTTC | CASRPVYSGANVLTF | NA | many | TRBJ2-6 | TRBV12-3/TRBV12-4
TGTGCCAGCCGAGAAAGACCCTCCTTGGGTAGTAGAGAGACCCAGTACTTC | CASRERPSLGSRETQYF | NA | many | TRBJ2-5 | TRBV5-5
TGCAGTGCAAGACCAGGGGCTCCGGCTTTCTTT | CSARPGAPAFF | NA | NA | TRBJ1-1 | TRBV20-1
TGCAGCGCCCAGGGGTCCGGGGAGCTGTTTTTT | CSAQGSGELFF | NA | NA | TRBJ2-2 | TRBV29-1
TGCGCCAGCAGCCAGGGACAGCGAGCCTCCTATGGCTACACCTTC | CASSQGQRASYGYTF | TRBD1 | many | TRBJ1-2 | TRBV5-1
TGTGCCAGCAGCTTAGAGGCCGGGACGGAGGACTCGTACAATCAGCCCCAGCATTTT | CASSLEAGTEDSYNQPQHF | NA | many | TRBJ1-5 | TRBV7-8
TGTGCCAGCAGCGGGTGGTCAGCAAATTCACCCCTCCACTTT | CASSGWSANSPLHF | NA | many | TRBJ1-6 | TRBV5-5
TGCAGCGCCACCCACAGGGTCGGTTACAATGAGCAGTTCTTC | CSATHRVGYNEQFF | NA | many | TRBJ2-1 | TRBV29-1
TGTGCCAGCATAAGGGACAGGGGCGCTGAAGCTTTCTTT | CASIRDRGAEAFF | TRBD1 | large | TRBJ1-1 | TRBV7-9
TGTGCCAGCAGTCCCATCGCCCAGGTGGGGGCCAACGTCCTGACTTTC | CASSPIAQVGANVLTF | NA | few | TRBJ2-6 | TRBV3-1
TGCGCCAGCAGCCAAGATTCTAGCGGCGCCTACGAGCAGTACTTC | CASSQDSSGAYEQYF | TRBD2 | many | TRBJ2-7 | TRBV4-3
TGTGCCAGCAGCCAAGGACTAAGCGGAAAACGGCTTGAGCAGTTCTTC | CASSQGLSGKRLEQFF | NA | many | TRBJ2-1 | TRBV14
TGCGCCAGCAGCTTAGGGAACACAGATACGCAGTATTTT | CASSLGNTDTQYF | NA | many | TRBJ2-3 | TRBV5-1
TGCAGTGCTGCTACAGGGAATGGCAATCAGCCCCAGCATTTT | CSAATGNGNQPQHF | NA | many | TRBJ1-5 | TRBV20-1
TGTGCCACCAGCAGAGATCCAGGGGGCGAGCAGTACTTC | CATSRDPGGEQYF | TRBD1 | many | TRBJ2-7 | TRBV15